The 27 T cell receptor beta chains presented below share a single source sample, sequenced in a study of regulatory T cells in long-lasting Graves disease. Investigators prepared the TCR beta libraries by applying iRepertoire HTBI primers and Arm-PCR of CDR3 regions. TCRdb reanalysed the multiplex PCR reads using MiXCR and keeps one entry per CDR3 protein. The repertoire includes 200,000 to 250,000 distinct CDR3 sequences, around 19% of them detected once, and approximately 12% sits in the top ten. Documented time point: newly diagnosed GD, antithyroid drugs for less than 3 months. From RNA extracted from PBMCs, the TCR library was made. Another study also made use of these data, one on T cells in Graves' hyperthyroidism and ophthalmopathy.

This sample comprised peripheral blood mononuclear cells (PBMCs), obtained at new diagnosis, from a patient treated with antithyroid drugs. All receptors derive from a woman between 25 and 40 years old with Graves disease.

This clonotype was seen repeatedly, ten times or more. The chain is built from TRBV6-1 and TRBJ1-5, with a possible D match to TRBD1 (5 bases). The germline CDR1 and CDR2 sequences are MNHNS and SASEGT. V was cut by 2 bases and J by 3 bases, with 8 bases left in between. This CDR3 has 14 residues. The CDR3 bases are TGTGCCAGCAGTGAACAGGGACTCAATCAGCCCCAGCATTTT. It specifies CASSEQGLNQPQHF.

The table lists this clonotype with many counts. The chain combines TRBV3-1 with TRBJ1-2; D perhaps matches TRBD1 (6 bases). Deletions cut 1 base from V and 8 bases from J, with 14 bases between. This CDR3 is 14 amino acids long. Looked up from germline, CDR1 is LGHDT and CDR2 is YNNKEL (reference sequence). The CDR3 loop is CASSQVQGRGGYTF. CDR3 bases: TGTGCCAGCAGCCAAGTTCAGGGGCGGGGAGGCTACACCTTC. The variable domain in full, completed from reference TRBV3-1 and TRBJ1-2, reads DTAVSQTPKYLVTQMGNDKSIKCEQNLGHDTMYWYKQDSKKFLKIMFSYNNKELIINETVPNRFSPKSPDKAHLNLHINSLELGDSAVYFCASSQVQGRGGYTFGSGTRLTVV.

This clonotype was seen repeatedly, ten times or more. The chain recombines TRBV5-1 with TRBJ2-7; D unresolved. The CDR3 loop spans 11 amino acids. Germline V lookup: CDR1 SGHRS, CDR2 YFSETQ. The V gene lost 0 bases and the J gene lost 5 bases, with 3 bases spanning the gap. The CDR3 protein is CASSLDHEQYF. The DNA of the CDR3 is TGCGCCAGCAGCTTGGACCACGAGCAGTACTTC. Full variable domain (outside the CDR3, taken from reference TRBV5-1 and TRBJ2-7): KAGVTQTPRYLIKTRGQQVTLSCSPISGHRSVSWYQQTPGQGLQFLFEYFSETQRNKGNFPGRFSGRQFSNSRSEMNVSTLELGDSALYLCASSLDHEQYFGPGTRLTVT.

The table lists this clonotype with many counts. The V call is TRBV20-1, the J call TRBJ1-2; D is uncertain. Trimming stripped 5 bases from V and 2 bases from J, with 12 bases between. This CDR3 contains 13 residues. Germline CDR1 reads DFQATT; CDR2 reads SNEGSKA (reference sequence). For the CDR3, the DNA is TGCAGTGCTGACCGGACGGGGAACTATGGCTACACCTTC. Encoded protein: CSADRTGNYGYTF.

Comment on this clonotype: A much bigger clone sits one base away, suggesting this may be a read error. This chain uses TRBV6-2 or TRBV6-3 with TRBJ1-2, with D possibly matching TRBD1 (5 bases). This CDR3 is 14 amino acids long. The germline CDR1 and CDR2 sequences are MNHEY and SVGEGT. The ends were cut back, 2 bases at V and 3 bases at J, with 10 bases in the middle. The CDR3 DNA is TGTGCCAGCAGTTACCTCGTAGGGGACTATGGCTACACCTTC. Its protein is CASSYLVGDYGYTF.

This clonotype showed up many times. J is TRBJ2-7 and V is TRBV20-1, with D possibly matching TRBD2 (5 bases). Deletions cut 1 base from V and 2 bases from J, with 21 bases between. The CDR3 has 17 residues. The germline CDR1 and CDR2 sequences are DFQATT and SNEGSKA (reference sequence). The CDR3 coding sequence is TGCAGTGCTAGAGCGGGATTTGGGCAGGTCGGGACCTACGAGCAGTACTTC. Translation gives CSARAGFGQVGTYEQYF.

The rearrangement links TRBV10-2 to TRBJ2-2, with D possibly TRBD2 on 6 matching bases. The V end was cut by 2 bases, the J end by 4 bases, with 8 bases between. The CDR3 consists of 14 residues. CDR1 and CDR2 from the germline V gene are WSHSY and SAAADI. The CDR3 reads CASSERRGTGELFF. The CDR3 nucleotides are TGCGCCAGCAGTGAGAGGAGGGGCACCGGGGAGCTGTTTTTT.

This clonotype was detected many times. The V gene is TRBV28, the J gene TRBJ2-3; no reliable D call. In germline, CDR1 is MDHEN, CDR2 SYDVKM. The V gene lost 1 base and the J gene lost 2 bases, with 10 bases spanning the gap. The CDR3 has 15 residues. CDR3 amino acids: CASSLFLGLTDTQYF. The CDR3 DNA reads as TGTGCCAGCAGTTTATTTCTGGGTCTCACAGATACGCAGTATTTT. The whole variable domain, filled in from reference TRBV28 and TRBJ2-3, reads DVKVTQSSRYLVKRTGEKVFLECVQDMDHENMFWYRQDPGLGLRLIYFSYDVKMKEKGDIPEGYSVSREKKERFSLILESASTNQTSMYLCASSLFLGLTDTQYFGPGTRLTVL.

This clonotype was found many times. The chain joins TRBV2 to TRBJ2-7, with a possible D match to TRBD2 (6 bases). The CDR3 length is 13 residues. V dropped 3 bases and J dropped 7 bases, with 13 bases sitting between them. Germline loops: CDR1 SNHLY, CDR2 FYNNEI. The CDR3 here is CASSDGDFGEQYF. CDR3 DNA: TGTGCCAGCAGTGACGGGGACTTTGGGGAGCAGTACTTC.

This clonotype was seen many times. This rearrangement joins TRBV25-1 to TRBJ1-3; 8 positions match TRBD1. The germline CDR1 and CDR2 sequences are MGHDK and SYGVNS. CDR3 size: 15 residues. The V and J ends lost 3 bases and 3 bases, in that order; junction bases with no gene match: 4. The CDR3 here is CASSETGVSGNTIYF. As DNA, the CDR3 is TGTGCCAGCAGTGAGACAGGGGTCAGTGGAAACACCATATATTTT.

Many counts were recorded for this clonotype. The V call is TRBV12-5, the J call TRBJ2-1; 10 bases line up with TRBD2. CDR3 length: 20 amino acids. V dropped 2 bases and J dropped 5; count of bases not matched to a gene: 18. Looked up from germline, CDR1 is LGHNT and CDR2 is FRNRAP. CDR3 protein: CASGLHPLPLSGRVNNEQFF. The DNA of the CDR3 is TGTGCTAGTGGTTTGCACCCCCTCCCTTTGAGCGGGAGGGTCAACAATGAGCAGTTCTTC.

This clonotype has ten or more counts. The chain links TRBV27 to TRBJ1-3; 7 nucleotides align to TRBD1. Losses at the gene ends were 7 bases for V and 7 bases for J; bases not matched to a gene: 16. The CDR3 is 16 amino acids. Germline V CDR1 and CDR2: MNHEY, SMNVEV (reference sequence). Here the CDR3 DNA reads TGTGCCAGCAAGAGGGGGGACAGCTCCCCGGGCAACACCATATATTTT. This codes for CASKRGDSSPGNTIYF.

This clonotype showed up many times. The chain uses TRBV19 and TRBJ2-2; 7 nucleotides line up with TRBD2. Germline trimming cut 10 bases from V and 5 bases from J; bases unmatched to any gene: 16. The CDR3 contains 16 residues. Germline V CDR1 and CDR2: LNHDA, SQIVND (reference sequence). CDR3 sequence (DNA): TGTGCCATCTCCACCGACCTGGGACTACCAACCGGGGAGCTGTTTTTT. Encoded protein: CAISTDLGLPTGELFF. Looking up the rest from reference TRBV19 and TRBJ2-2 gives the full variable domain: DGGITQSPKYLFRKEGQNVTLSCEQNLNHDAMYWYRQDPGQGLRLIYYSQIVNDFQKGDIAEGYSVSREKKESFPLTVTSAQKNPTAFYLCAISTDLGLPTGELFFGEGSRLTVL.

The chain recombines TRBV5-1 with TRBJ2-3, with 9 bases matching TRBD2. Germline trimming cut 0 bases from V and 5 bases from J; bases unmatched to any gene: 4. This CDR3 has 15 amino acids. Germline V gives CDR1 SGHRS, CDR2 YFSETQ. The CDR3 bases are TGCGCCAGCAGCTTGGCGGCTAGCGGGGAAGATACGCAGTATTTT. Translation: CASSLAASGEDTQYF.

Note on this clonotype: A much larger clone lies a single base off, so this may be a read error. The chain recombines TRBV11-2 with TRBJ2-7; no clear D. This CDR3 is 13 amino acids long. CDR1 is SGHAT, CDR2 FQNNGV, per germline. CDR3 in amino acids: CANSLSSLYEQYF. DNA for the CDR3: TGTGCCAACAGCTTGAGCTCTCTCTACGAGCAGTACTTC.

This clonotype was counted at least ten times. The chain has TRBV20-1 and TRBJ2-5, with D tentatively TRBD2 (5 bases). The germline gives CDR1 DFQATT, CDR2 SNEGSKA (reference sequence). Trimming took 5 bases from V and 5 from J, leaving 12 bases between them. The CDR3 loop spans 12 amino acids. The CDR3 sequence is CSASDFLETQYF. Written as DNA, the CDR3 is TGCAGTGCTTCGGACTTCCTGGAGACCCAGTACTTC.

The table lists this clonotype with many counts. The chain joins TRBV7-3 to TRBJ2-2; TRBD2 aligns across 12 bases. This CDR3 region has 19 residues. Trimming at V came to 5 bases and at J to 1 base, leaving 11 bases not matched to a gene. The germline CDR1 and CDR2 sequences are SGHTA and FQGTGA. In DNA form, the CDR3 reads TGTGCCAGCAGCCCGCAGGTCGAGGGACTAGCGGGGAACACCGGGGAGCTGTTTTTT. This gives the protein CASSPQVEGLAGNTGELFF.

The chain employs TRBV24-1 and TRBJ1-5; D uncertain. V was pared by 2 bases and J by 5 bases, with 3 bases between. This CDR3 is built from 12 residues. Germline CDR1 is KGHDR and CDR2 is SFDVKD. This chain's CDR3 is CATSDSDQPQHF. Written as DNA, the CDR3 is TGTGCCACCAGTGATTCCGATCAGCCCCAGCATTTT.

This clonotype came up many times. The V call is TRBV7-9, the J call TRBJ1-1, with D uncertain. The CDR3 loop spans 12 amino acids. The ends were cut back, 1 base at V and 10 bases at J, with 10 bases in the middle. The germline gives CDR1 SEHNR, CDR2 FQNEAQ (reference sequence). CDR3 coding DNA: TGTGCCAGCAGCTTAGGAAGGGAGGGAGCTTTCTTT. This gives the protein CASSLGREGAFF.

A note on this clonotype: A single base separates this from a much larger clone, so it may be a read error. The V and J genes are TRBV6-2 or TRBV6-3 and TRBJ2-7; D is ambiguous. Germline assignment: CDR1 MNHEY and CDR2 SVGEGT. The CDR3 sequence is 11 residues long. Trimming took off 7 bases at V and 9 bases at J, with 13 bases between the two ends. CDR3 sequence (DNA): TGTGCCAGCACTGCTGGGTGGGCGCAGTACTTC. It is translated as CASTAGWAQYF.

This clonotype appeared many times. The chain uses TRBV6-1 and TRBJ2-5, with TRBD2 matching over 8 bases. V trimming: 5 bases; J trimming: 5 bases; junction bases outside the gene matches: 10. The CDR3 length is 15 residues. Germline V gives CDR1 MNHNS, CDR2 SASEGT. The CDR3 here is CASSPWTSYSETQYF. The CDR3 bases are TGTGCCAGCAGTCCCTGGACTAGCTATTCGGAGACCCAGTACTTC.

This clonotype was counted many times. V usage is TRBV5-6 and J usage is TRBJ1-4; D remains ambiguous. Germline values: CDR1 SGHDT, CDR2 YYEEEE. Trimming removed 5 bases from V and 4 bases from J, with 9 bases in between. There are 13 residues in the CDR3. The CDR3 nucleotides read TGTGCCAGCAGTTGGTCCGATAATGAAAAACTGTTTTTT. Translated: CASSWSDNEKLFF.

Points on this clonotype: It differs at one base from a far larger clone, so likely a read error. The genes are TRBV6-1 and TRBJ1-2; 7 bases are shared with TRBD1. V shed 11 bases, J shed 3 bases, and the junction held 21 bases outside the gene matches. This CDR3 region has 17 residues. Looked up from germline, CDR1 is MNHNS and CDR2 is SASEGT. CDR3 nucleotide sequence: TGTGCCGCCAACCCGACCGGACAGGAGGCTGGGGACTATGGCTACACCTTC. This codes for CAANPTGQEAGDYGYTF.

CDR3 amino acids: CASSYLFEFPAPGGEAFF. CDR3 coding DNA: TGTGCCAGCAGTTACTTATTCGAGTTTCCAGCCCCGGGAGGTGAAGCTTTCTTT. V and J are TRBV6-2 or TRBV6-3 and TRBJ1-1; D is ambiguous. Trimming stripped 1 base from V and 7 bases from J, with 25 bases between. CDR1 and CDR2 (germline): MNHEY, SVGEGT. This CDR3 has 18 amino acids.

This clonotype appeared many times. This chain joins TRBV11-2 and TRBJ1-2; 8 nucleotides agree with TRBD1. Per the germline V gene, CDR1 is SGHAT and CDR2 is FQNNGV. J gave up 5 bases and V 4 bases, and 6 bases lay outside the gene matches. This CDR3 comprises 14 residues. The CDR3 is CASSSDRDRYGYTF. For the CDR3, the DNA is TGTGCCAGCAGCTCGGACAGGGATCGATATGGCTACACCTTC.

The chain has TRBV7-2 and TRBJ2-2, with 7 bases identical to TRBD2. This CDR3 comprises 15 residues. Unmatched junction bases numbered 10, after V lost 7 bases and J lost 5 bases. Per germline, CDR1 SGHTA and CDR2 FQGNSA. The CDR3 sequence: CASTLGGGKTGELFF. The CDR3 coding sequence is TGTGCCAGCACCCTGGGGGGGGGGAAGACCGGGGAGCTGTTTTTT.

The V call is TRBV5-1, the J call TRBJ1-1, with a tentative D call TRBD1 (5 bases). Germline-derived CDR1 and CDR2 are SGHRS and YFSETQ. V was cut by 10 bases and J by 4 bases, with 20 bases left in between. The CDR3 contains 14 residues. In DNA form, the CDR3 reads TGCGCCTCCGCCGAAGGGGACTGGGGCACTGAAGCTTTCTTT. Amino acids: CASAEGDWGTEAFF.